This T cell receptor (beta chain) came from a study of cytotoxic CD8 clonotypes in ibrutinib-treated CLL. General observations from the study: Public clonotypes were rare and shrank or held steady on treatment. Researchers report that baseline clonality outpaced age-matched healthy donors and tracked circulating CD8+ T-cell counts.

A remark on this clone: Its antigen is unidentified.

The CDR3 runs to 15 residues. V was shortened by 4 bases and J by 0 bases, with 11 bases between the two germline ends. Germline V gene data show CDR1 as SGHRS and CDR2 as YFSETQ. The data were produced by immunoSEQ multiplex PCR, yet TCRdb's version contains in-frame clones alone and is incomplete. This repertoire shows about 28,000 clones, approximately 62% found once; its top ten account for around 15%. From cryopreserved PBMCs came about 2 micrograms of genomic DNA used for TCR beta libraries. The rearrangement uses TRBV5-1 and TRBJ1-5, with D hard to call. This clonotype was obtained from a human donor with chronic lymphocytic leukemia. The material was PBMCs, obtained before ibrutinib treatment. Written as DNA, the CDR3 is TGCGCCAGCAGCATCGGGGAATATAGCAATCAGCCCCAGCATTTT. This encodes CASSIGEYSNQPQHF.